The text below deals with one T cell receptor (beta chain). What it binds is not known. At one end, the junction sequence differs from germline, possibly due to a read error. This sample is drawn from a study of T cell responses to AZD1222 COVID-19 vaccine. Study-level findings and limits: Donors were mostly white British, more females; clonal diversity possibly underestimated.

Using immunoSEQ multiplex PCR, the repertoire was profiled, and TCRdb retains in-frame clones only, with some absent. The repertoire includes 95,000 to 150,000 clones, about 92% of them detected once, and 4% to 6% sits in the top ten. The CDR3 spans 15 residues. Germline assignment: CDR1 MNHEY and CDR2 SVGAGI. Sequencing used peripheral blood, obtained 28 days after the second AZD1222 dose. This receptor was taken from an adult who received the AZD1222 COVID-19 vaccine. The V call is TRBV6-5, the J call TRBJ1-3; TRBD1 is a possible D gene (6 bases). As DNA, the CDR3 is TGTGCCAGCCGACTGCAGGGGATGAAGGGGTCCCAATATGATTTT. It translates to CASRLQGMKGSQYDF.